Sequencing of this T cell receptor (beta chain) was carried out in a study of beta chain features in type 1 diabetes. Whole-study context: Patients did not differ from healthy donors in age, gender or cell yield. Study findings and constraints: There was a possibility that cDNA sequencing over-represented cells with high TCR expression. The question of HLA type influencing TCRB rearrangement was one that remained unresolved here.

This clone was observed a handful of times. Its antigen is not identified. Reverse transcription of all isolated RNA meant that expressed TCRB transcripts were sequenced. About 3.4 million reads on average were seen across naive, central memory and regulatory T cell samples. Clones were read by immunoSEQ multiplex PCR, and TCRdb kept only the in-frame ones, dropping some. Seen here are just over 600,000 clones, 15% to 19% observed once, and the top ten hold 0.09% to 0.095%. The CDR3 contains 17 residues. Germline values: CDR1 SGDLS, CDR2 YYNGEE. V was shortened by 0 bases and J by 1 base, with 11 bases between the two germline ends.

This TCR was sampled from a man between 18 and 35 years old in good health. V and J are TRBV9 and TRBJ1-6; D uncertain. Sequencing was done on a sample of naive CD4+ T cells from blood. The CDR3 region is CASSVGTGNSYNSPLHF. For the CDR3, the DNA is TGTGCCAGCAGCGTAGGGACGGGGAATTCCTATAATTCACCCCTCCACTTT.